These 25 T cell receptor beta chains originate from one sample sequenced in a study of response to subunit inactivated influenza vaccine. TCRdb re-called the RT-PCR reads through MiXCR, storing one row per CDR3 protein. Here the sample spans under 750,000 distinct CDR3 sequences, 12% being singletons. The sequenced sample was PBMCs from blood, obtained on the day of vaccination. These receptors were taken from a man between 50 and 59 years old who received an inactivated influenza vaccine.

Ten or more counts support this clonotype. This chain joins TRBV7-8 and TRBJ2-3, with D uncertain. The CDR3 totals 13 residues. Germline lookup yields CDR1 SGHVS and CDR2 FQNEAQ. V was clipped by 0 bases and J by 1 base, with 2 bases between them. Here the CDR3 reads CASSLARTDTQYF. In nucleotides, the CDR3 is TGTGCCAGCAGCTTAGCTCGCACAGATACGCAGTATTTT.

This rearrangement joins TRBV29-1 to TRBJ2-3, with D perhaps TRBD2 (5 bases). This CDR3 has 13 residues. The V gene lost 7 bases and the J gene lost 3 bases, with 14 bases spanning the gap. Germline values: CDR1 SQVTM, CDR2 ANQGSEA. This CDR3 reads CSGGSVLTDTQYF. DNA for the CDR3: TGCAGCGGAGGTAGCGTACTAACAGATACGCAGTATTTT.

This clonotype occurred many times. The rearrangement links TRBV3-1 to TRBJ1-3; D gene unclear. The V gene's germline CDR1 is LGHDT and CDR2 YNNKEL (reference sequence). The CDR3 has 16 amino acids. V shed 0 bases and J shed 0 bases, with 9 bases lying between them. Here the CDR3 DNA reads TGTGCCAGCAGCCAAGACCTCTGGACCTCTGGAAACACCATATATTTT. This encodes CASSQDLWTSGNTIYF.

This clonotype has just a few counts. V and J are TRBV4-3 and TRBJ2-1, with D hard to call. Germline-derived CDR1 and CDR2 are LGHNA and YSLEER. The V gene lost 0 bases and the J gene lost 1 base, with 7 bases spanning the gap. This CDR3 region has 15 residues. The CDR3, as DNA: TGCGCCAGCAGCCAAGATCGGGTATCCTACAATGAGCAGTTCTTC. This encodes CASSQDRVSYNEQFF.

This clonotype appeared a few times. The chain carries TRBV29-1 and TRBJ2-2; 7 bases align to TRBD2. The CDR3 runs 15 residues. V lost 0 bases to trimming and J lost 5 bases; unmatched junction nucleotides: 6. The germline V gene has CDR1 SQVTM and CDR2 ANQGSEA. CDR3 in amino acids: CSVEDPGGVTGELFF. CDR3 nucleotide sequence: TGCAGCGTTGAAGATCCGGGGGGAGTTACCGGGGAGCTGTTTTTT.

This clonotype turned up a few times. The V and J genes are TRBV20-1 and TRBJ1-5, with TRBD1 as a possible D gene (5 bases). The CDR3 covers 17 residues. Looked up from germline, CDR1 is DFQATT and CDR2 is SNEGSKA (reference sequence). The V end lost 0 bases, the J end lost 2 bases, and 17 bases lay between the germline ends. This chain's CDR3 is CSARDPVWGGGNQPQHF. The CDR3 DNA follows: TGCAGTGCTAGAGATCCTGTTTGGGGGGGTGGCAATCAGCCCCAGCATTTT.

The genes are TRBV28 and TRBJ2-1; D remains ambiguous. The CDR3 is 16 residues long. CDR1 and CDR2 from the germline V gene are MDHEN and SYDVKM. Trimming took off 1 base at V and 6 bases at J, with 16 bases between the two ends. CDR3 sequence: CASSLFATLKPNEQFF. The DNA of the CDR3 is TGTGCCAGCAGTTTATTCGCCACTCTGAAGCCCAATGAGCAGTTCTTC.

The gene calls are TRBV15 and TRBJ2-1, with TRBD2 matching 11 bases. The junction had 1 base not matched to a gene; V was cut back by 3 bases and J by 3 bases. This CDR3 has 15 amino acids. CDR1 and CDR2 from the germline V gene are LNHNV and YYDKDF (reference sequence). The chain's CDR3 is CATSSGTSGYNEQFF. In DNA form, the CDR3 reads TGTGCCACCAGCAGCGGGACTAGCGGCTACAATGAGCAGTTCTTC.

There are many counts of this clonotype. This rearrangement joins TRBV29-1 to TRBJ2-1; D possibly uses TRBD1 or TRBD2 (5 bases each). The CDR3 sequence is 12 residues long. The V end was cut by 4 bases, the J end by 7 bases, with 11 bases between. From germline, CDR1 is SQVTM and CDR2 ANQGSEA. As DNA, the CDR3 is TGCAGCGTTGTGAGGGGTGTGAATGAGCAGTTCTTC. Translated, it gives CSVVRGVNEQFF.

Remarks on this clonotype: This may stem from a read error, because a much larger clone lies one nucleotide away. The gene calls are TRBV29-1 and TRBJ2-7; maybe TRBD2 (6 bases). The V and J ends lost 4 bases and 0 bases respectively, with 13 bases between them. There are 14 residues in the CDR3. Germline CDR1 SQVTM, CDR2 ANQGSEA. CDR3 loop: CSVAGEVSSYEQYF. The CDR3 bases are TGCAGCGTTGCTGGGGAGGTAAGCTCCTACGAGCAGTACTTC.

Concerning this clonotype: An end of the junction does not agree with germline; a read error may underlie this. The chain couples TRBV15 to TRBJ2-3; D may be TRBD1 (6 bases). The CDR3 spans 13 residues. Germline V gives CDR1 LNHNV, CDR2 YYDKDF (reference sequence). CDR3 sequence (DNA): TGTTCCACCAGGGGTGGGAACACAGATACGCAGTATTTT. Protein: CSTRGGNTDTQYF.

V and J are TRBV30 and TRBJ2-5, with D tentatively TRBD1 (5 bases). This CDR3 contains 14 residues. CDR1 and CDR2 (germline): GTSNPN, SVGIG (reference sequence). The ends were cut back, 5 bases at V and 2 bases at J, with 15 bases in the middle. The CDR3, as DNA: TGTGCCTGGTCGGACACGTCCCCTCAAGAGACCCAGTACTTC. Amino acids: CAWSDTSPQETQYF.

This clonotype was seen only a few times. The genes are TRBV4-1 and TRBJ1-4; D may be TRBD1 (6 bases). V dropped 6 bases and J dropped 4 bases, with 21 bases sitting between them. There are 17 residues in the CDR3. The germline CDR1 and CDR2 sequences are MGHRA and YSYEKL. The CDR3 region is CASSQSGGQGGNEKLFF. Written as DNA, the CDR3 is TGCGCCAGCAGTCAATCCGGGGGGCAGGGAGGTAATGAAAAACTGTTTTTT.

This clonotype was observed a few times. The V and J genes are TRBV9 and TRBJ2-7; 9 bases map to TRBD1. The CDR3 loop spans 15 amino acids. Germline lookup yields CDR1 SGDLS and CDR2 YYNGEE. V was pared by 2 bases and J by 8 bases, with 11 bases of the junction left unmatched. CDR3 in DNA: TGTGCCAGCAGCGTCCACCCGGGACAGGGAGACAAGCAGTACTTC. The encoded protein is CASSVHPGQGDKQYF.

In this sample, this clonotype turned up a few times. The genes are TRBV4-1 and TRBJ2-1; TRBD2 aligns across 7 bases. Germline values: CDR1 MGHRA, CDR2 YSYEKL. V dropped 2 bases and J dropped 3; count of bases not matched to a gene: 7. CDR3 size: 16 residues. The CDR3 DNA is TGCGCCAGCAGCCAATTTGGGGGAGGGAGCTACAATGAGCAGTTCTTC. It translates to CASSQFGGGSYNEQFF.

The chain is built from TRBV20-1 and TRBJ2-5, with 13 bases lining up with TRBD2. The CDR3 runs 13 residues. V lost 5 bases and J lost 9; bases outside the gene matches: 6. Germline CDR1 and CDR2: DFQATT and SNEGSKA (reference sequence). Written as DNA, the CDR3 is TGCAGTGCTGGGACTAGCGGGGACAGGGCCCAGTACTTC. It codes for CSAGTSGDRAQYF.

This clonotype has a handful of counts. This chain links TRBV9 with TRBJ2-2, with D perhaps matching TRBD1 (5 bases). Between the trimmed V and J ends, which lost 4 bases and 3 bases, there was a span of 13 bases. The CDR3 totals 15 residues. Germline V gene lookup returns CDR1 SGDLS and CDR2 YYNGEE. This CDR3 is CASSLTQGYTGELFF. The CDR3 nucleotides read TGTGCCAGCAGCCTTACCCAGGGATACACCGGGGAGCTGTTTTTT.

This clonotype appeared many times. V usage is TRBV20-1 and J usage is TRBJ2-7, with TRBD2 matching over 12 bases. The CDR3 loop spans 14 amino acids. The V and J ends lost 5 bases and 3 bases, in that order; junction bases with no gene match: 5. Germline CDR1 is DFQATT and CDR2 is SNEGSKA (reference sequence). The CDR3 nucleotides are TGCAGTGCTCGACTAGCGGGAGCCTTCTACGAGCAGTACTTC. Its translation: CSARLAGAFYEQYF.

Of note for this clonotype: A much larger clone lies one base from this, so it may be a read error. V usage is TRBV28 and J usage is TRBJ1-5; D perhaps matches TRBD1 (5 bases). The CDR3 sequence is 17 residues long. From germline, CDR1 is MDHEN and CDR2 SYDVKM. CDR3 protein: CASSPTHMSGRNQSQHF. In nucleotides, the CDR3 is TGTGCCAGCAGTCCAACCCATATGTCGGGACGCAATCAGTCCCAGCATTTT.

The rearrangement uses TRBV3-1 and TRBJ2-2, with 8 bases fitting TRBD1. With V trimmed by 5 bases and J by 0 bases, 5 bases remained unmatched. This CDR3 region has 16 residues. Germline-derived CDR1 and CDR2 are LGHDT and YNNKEL (reference sequence). In DNA, the CDR3 is TGTGCCAGCAGCACTCGGACAGGGACGAACACCGGGGAGCTGTTTTTT. Its protein is CASSTRTGTNTGELFF.

This clonotype was counted at least ten times. This chain uses TRBV29-1 with TRBJ2-7, with TRBD2 as a possible D gene (6 bases). Looked up from germline, CDR1 is SQVTM and CDR2 is ANQGSEA. V was cut by 4 bases and J by 2 bases, with 9 bases left in between. The CDR3 sequence is 12 residues long. For the CDR3, the DNA is TGCAGCGTTGCTAGCGTAGCCTACGAGCAGTACTTC. It codes for CSVASVAYEQYF.

Ten or more counts support this clonotype. The J gene is TRBJ2-2, the V gene TRBV7-2, with D possibly matching TRBD1 (5 bases). CDR1 is SGHTA, CDR2 FQGNSA, per germline. Trimming removed 1 base at V and 3 bases at J, with 6 bases between. The CDR3 runs 14 residues. CDR3: CASSLGTHTGELFF. The CDR3 nucleotides are TGTGCCAGCAGCTTAGGGACACACACCGGGGAGCTGTTTTTT.

This clonotype was observed many times. This sequence joins TRBV10-3 and TRBJ2-5; 8 bases match TRBD2. Trimming took 6 bases from V and 2 from J; bases not matched to a gene: 2. From germline, CDR1 is ENHRY and CDR2 SYGVKD. This CDR3 is 13 amino acids long. CDR3 region: CAIRAGVQETQYF. The CDR3 nucleotides read TGTGCCATCAGAGCGGGAGTGCAAGAGACCCAGTACTTC.

The chain combines TRBV7-9 with TRBJ2-1, with a tentative D call TRBD1 (6 bases). V was pared by 11 bases and J by 10 bases, with 30 bases between. CDR1 SEHNR and CDR2 FQNEAQ come from the germline V gene (reference sequence). This CDR3 region has 16 residues. This CDR3 reads CAGTQPGGRLRSEQFF. The CDR3 DNA is TGTGCCGGCACCCAACCTGGGGGCCGTTTGAGGAGCGAGCAGTTCTTC.

This clonotype was recorded many times. The chain uses TRBV4-1 and TRBJ2-7, with D possibly matching TRBD2 (6 bases). In germline, CDR1 is MGHRA, CDR2 YSYEKL. V was pared by 1 base and J by 1 base, with 11 bases between. CDR3 length: 15 residues. The CDR3 sequence: CASSQAGLESYEQYF. The CDR3 coding sequence is TGCGCCAGCAGCCAAGCGGGACTCGAATCCTACGAGCAGTACTTC.